This section outlines one TCR beta chain sequence together with its context. Germline CDR1 and CDR2: LGHDT and YNNKEL (reference sequence). Deletions cut 4 bases from V and 1 base from J, with 7 bases between. The CDR3 sequence is 13 residues long. This entry is derived from a study of blood T cell repertoires in COVID-19. Study-level information: PBMCs, B-cell-depleted T cells, or T cells were the source of the cDNA or gDNA that made up the material.

Cohorts were assigned according to the clinical history that participants reported. Recovery among Cohort 3 donors was established by two negative PCRs, clearance, or symptom resolution. Clones were sequenced by immunoSEQ multiplex PCR, and TCRdb holds only the in-frame ones, with some missing. The sample lists approximately 200,000 clones, 85% occurring once. The J gene is TRBJ1-1, the V gene TRBV3-1 (or the pseudogene TRBV3-2), with no clear D. This sequence was found in a man aged 35 to 55 who had recovered from COVID-19. Sequencing input: PBMCs or T cells enriched from blood (not recorded which). The CDR3, as DNA: TGTGCCAGCAGCCTCGCGCCGAACACTGAAGCTTTCTTT. This encodes CASSLAPNTEAFF.